This T cell receptor beta chain is from a study of Graves' ophthalmopathy and Graves' hyperthyroidism. Study outcomes and limitations: Thyroid clonotypes that were expanded above 0.001 frequency mostly also appeared in blood.

TCR beta CDR3 amplification used RNA transcripts. HTBI primers were used in a first-round RT-PCR, which preceded a second-round multiplex PCR. Using its own MiXCR run on the multiplex PCR reads, TCRdb lists one record per CDR3 protein. The data show hundreds of thousands of distinct CDR3 sequences, 35% to 45% seen once. Over 9.5 ml of fresh blood yielded the PBMCs by density gradient. In its sample, this clonotype was seen once. No antigen is known for it. Input material: peripheral blood. This TCR was sampled from an adult man with Graves' ophthalmopathy.

The CDR3 is CASSPSRAPNTEAFF. CDR3 coding DNA: TGTGCCAGCAGCCCAAGTCGCGCCCCGAACACTGAAGCTTTCTTT. The rearrangement uses TRBV7-2 and TRBJ1-1; no firm D call. The CDR3 is 15 residues long. Germline V gives CDR1 SGHTA, CDR2 FQGNSA. V dropped 5 bases and J dropped 1 base, with 14 bases sitting between them.